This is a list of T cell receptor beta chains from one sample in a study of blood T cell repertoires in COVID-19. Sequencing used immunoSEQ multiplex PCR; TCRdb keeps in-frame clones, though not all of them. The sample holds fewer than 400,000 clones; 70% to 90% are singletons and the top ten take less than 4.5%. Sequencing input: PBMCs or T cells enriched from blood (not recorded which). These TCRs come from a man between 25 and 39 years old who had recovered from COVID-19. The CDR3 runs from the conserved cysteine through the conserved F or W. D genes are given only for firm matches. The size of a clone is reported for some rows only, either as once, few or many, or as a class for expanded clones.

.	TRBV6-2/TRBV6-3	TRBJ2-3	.	TGTGCCAGCAGTTTAGGGGGTTTAGATACGCAGTATTTT	CASSLGGLDTQYF
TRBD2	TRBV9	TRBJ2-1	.	TGTGCCAGCAGCGTAGCCGGGACTAGCGGGATTGATGAGCAGTTCTTC	CASSVAGTSGIDEQFF
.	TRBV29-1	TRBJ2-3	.	TGCAGCGTTCGGGATCATACGCAGTATTTT	CSVRDHTQYF
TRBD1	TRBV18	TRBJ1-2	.	TGTGCCAGCTCACCTACAGACAGGGTTGGCTACACCTTC	CASSPTDRVGYTF
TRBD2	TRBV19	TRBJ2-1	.	TGTGCCAGTAGCTCATCCGGGACTAGCGGGATCTACAATGAGCAGTTCTTC	CASSSSGTSGIYNEQFF
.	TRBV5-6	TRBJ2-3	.	TGTGCCAGCAGCCCGGCGGCAGATACGCAGTATTTT	CASSPAADTQYF
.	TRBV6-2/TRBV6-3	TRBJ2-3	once	TGTGCCAGCAGTTCCTTAGACCTGATTTGGAGGGGCACAGATACGCAGTATTTT	CASSSLDLIWRGTDTQYF
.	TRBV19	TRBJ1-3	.	TGTGCCAGTAGTAACCTGGGGGCGGCTGGAAACACCATATATTTT	CASSNLGAAGNTIYF
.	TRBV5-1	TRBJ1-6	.	TGCGCCAGCAGCCTTTTAGAACAGGCGTCACCCCTCCACTTT	CASSLLEQASPLHF
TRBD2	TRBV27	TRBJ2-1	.	TGTGCCAGCAGTATTCTGCGGGGGGGCCCCTACAATGAGCAGTTCTTC	CASSILRGGPYNEQFF
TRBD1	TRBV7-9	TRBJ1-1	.	TGTGCCAGCAGCGTAGTACAGGGGGGTGAGACTGAAGCTTTCTTT	CASSVVQGGETEAFF
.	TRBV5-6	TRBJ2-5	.	TGTGCCAGCAGCCCCAATCGACAGAGCCAAGAGACCCAGTACTTC	CASSPNRQSQETQYF
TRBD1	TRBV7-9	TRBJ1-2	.	TGTGCCAGCAGCCGGACTGTGAGGGCAGGGGGGCGGTATGGCTACACCTTC	CASSRTVRAGGRYGYTF
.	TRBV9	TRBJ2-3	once	TGTGCCAGCACGGACACGGCCGTAATGTCAGATACGCAGTATTTT	CASTDTAVMSDTQYF
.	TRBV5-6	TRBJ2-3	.	TGTGCCAGCAACCTCGAAAGCACCCTTACGCAGTATTTT	CASNLESTLTQYF
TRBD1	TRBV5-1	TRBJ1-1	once	TGCGCCAGCAGCTTGGGGAAGACAGGGCCCACGAACACTGAAGCTTTCTTT	CASSLGKTGPTNTEAFF
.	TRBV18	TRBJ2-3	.	TGTGCCAGCTCACTTTTGGGGCAGAGCTACACAGATACGCAGTATTTT	CASSLLGQSYTDTQYF
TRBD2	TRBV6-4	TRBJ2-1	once	TGTGCCAGTTCGGGACTAGCGGGGGCAGGCGAGCAGTTCTTC	CASSGLAGAGEQFF
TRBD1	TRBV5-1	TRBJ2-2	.	TGCGCCAGCACTGGGTTGGACAGGGGCGCTGGGGAGCTGTTTTTT	CASTGLDRGAGELFF
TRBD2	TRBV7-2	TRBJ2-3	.	TGTGCCAGCAGCAAGACTAGCGGGAGGACAGATACGCAGTATTTT	CASSKTSGRTDTQYF
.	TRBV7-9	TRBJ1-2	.	TGTGCCAGCAGCTTAATCGGGACTCACTATGGCTACACCTTC	CASSLIGTHYGYTF
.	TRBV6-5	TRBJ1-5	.	TGTGCCAGCAGCTCACAGTTTTTTAGCAATCAGCCCCAGCATTTT	CASSSQFFSNQPQHF
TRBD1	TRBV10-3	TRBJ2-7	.	TGTGCCCTAGGTGGGACAGGGGGCTACGAGCAGTACTTC	CALGGTGGYEQYF
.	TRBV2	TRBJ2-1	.	TGTGCCATCCTACTAGGCCAGAGCTCCTACAATGAGCAGTTCTTC	CAILLGQSSYNEQFF
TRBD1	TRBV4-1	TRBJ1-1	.	TGCGCCAGCAGCCAAACAGGGGAAATGAACACTGAAGCTTTCTTT	CASSQTGEMNTEAFF
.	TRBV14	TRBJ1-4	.	TGTGCCAGCAGCCAAGCCTGGGGGGGCTCGGCTGAAAAACTGTTTTTT	CASSQAWGGSAEKLFF
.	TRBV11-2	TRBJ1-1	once	TGTGCCAGCAGCTTAATGGGGTATGAGGGAGAAGCTTTCTTT	CASSLMGYEGEAFF
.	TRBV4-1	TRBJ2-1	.	TGCGCCAGCAGCCAAGATCAGGCCTTGCGCTATGAGCAGTTCTTC	CASSQDQALRYEQFF
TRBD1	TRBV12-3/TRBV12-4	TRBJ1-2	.	TGTGCCAGCAGCCGACAGGGGAATCATGGCTACACCTTC	CASSRQGNHGYTF
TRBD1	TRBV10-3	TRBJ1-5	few	TGTGCCATCAGTGTAGGGGACAGCGGCAATCAGCCCCAGCATTTT	CAISVGDSGNQPQHF
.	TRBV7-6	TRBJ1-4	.	TGTGCCAGCAGCTTAACCCCGTACTCAATGGCTAATGAAAAACTGTTTTTT	CASSLTPYSMANEKLFF
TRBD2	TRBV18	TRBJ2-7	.	TGTGCCAGCTCACCACCGGGGACTAGCGGGGGGAGAGAGCAGTACTTC	CASSPPGTSGGREQYF
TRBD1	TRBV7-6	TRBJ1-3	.	TGTGCCAGCAGCTTAACCACCGGGACAGGGAGCTCCTCTGGAAACACCATATATTTT	CASSLTTGTGSSSGNTIYF
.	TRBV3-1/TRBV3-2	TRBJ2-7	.	TGTGCCAGCAGCCGAGGCAGGGGCTACGAGCAGTACTTC	CASSRGRGYEQYF
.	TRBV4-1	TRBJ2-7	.	TGCGCCAGCAGCCAGGGGGTGGGGAGGGGGTTAAACGAGCAGTACTTC	CASSQGVGRGLNEQYF
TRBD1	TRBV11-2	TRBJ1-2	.	TGTGCCGTTTATGGGACAGCCGGCTACACCTTC	CAVYGTAGYTF
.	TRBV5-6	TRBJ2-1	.	TGTGCCAGCAGCTATGGGCCCGCGAGCAATGAGCAGTTCTTC	CASSYGPASNEQFF
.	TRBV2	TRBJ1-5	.	TGTGCCAGCTACCGGGAAAATAGCAATCAGCCCCAGCATTTT	CASYRENSNQPQHF
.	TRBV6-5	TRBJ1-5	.	TGTGCCAGCAGCGGAGGAGTCAATCAGCCCCAGCATTTT	CASSGGVNQPQHF
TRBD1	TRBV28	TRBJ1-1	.	TGTGCCAGCAGTTGGGGGGACAGAGGGGGATACACTGAAGCTTTCTTT	CASSWGDRGGYTEAFF
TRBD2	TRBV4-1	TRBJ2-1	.	TGCGCCAGCAGCCAGCTACTAGCGGGGGGGTATGAGCAGTTCTTC	CASSQLLAGGYEQFF
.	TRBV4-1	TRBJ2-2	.	TGCGCCAGCAGCCAAGGACTAGTGGGGACCGGGGAGCTGTTTTTT	CASSQGLVGTGELFF
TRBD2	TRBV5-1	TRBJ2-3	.	TGCGCCAGCAGCCTAGCGGGAGGCAAGACAGATACGCAGTATTTT	CASSLAGGKTDTQYF
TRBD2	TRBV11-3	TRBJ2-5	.	TGTGCCAGCAGCCATCGGAGGCGACTAGCAGAGACCCAGTACTTC	CASSHRRRLAETQYF
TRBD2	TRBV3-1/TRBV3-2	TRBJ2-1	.	TGTGCCAGCAGCCGACTATCAGGCCTAGCGGGGGGTAACAATGAGCAGTTCTTC	CASSRLSGLAGGNNEQFF
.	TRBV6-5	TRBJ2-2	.	TGTGCCAGCAGTTACCGGACATCGAACACCGGGGAGCTGTTTTTT	CASSYRTSNTGELFF
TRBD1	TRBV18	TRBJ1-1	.	TGTGCCAGTCACACACAGGGGTTGAAAAACACTGAAGCTTTCTTT	CASHTQGLKNTEAFF
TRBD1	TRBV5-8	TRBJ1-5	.	TGTGCCAGCAGCTTGGCGTGGGGACAGGGAGACAATCAGCCCCAGCATTTT	CASSLAWGQGDNQPQHF
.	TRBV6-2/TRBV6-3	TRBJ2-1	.	TGTGCCAGCAGCCCGACAGCGACCAATGAGCAGTTCTTC	CASSPTATNEQFF
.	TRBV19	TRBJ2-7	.	TGTGCCAGTAGTATGGTTTCGGGGTCCTACGAGCAGTACTTC	CASSMVSGSYEQYF